Here is one T cell receptor (beta chain) with its context. This clonotype has ten or more counts. Its antigen is not yet known. Nothing much larger sits one base from this clone, and base qualities are not available. V loses 3 bases at its end and J loses 2 bases; junction bases beyond the gene matches: 4. The cysteine opens and the phenylalanine closes a CDR3 of 14 amino acids. Only CDR3 DNA is held: 42 bases, read in frame from base 1. CDR1 MGHDK and CDR2 SYGVNS were looked up in the germline V gene. The sequencer listed for this sample is Illumina HiSeq 1500. TCRdb trimmed public reads at Q25 via fastp, called clones via MiXCR and kept in-frame beta chains. Rows merge per CDR3 protein into single entries with the most common DNA and genes. The sample table contains some 200,000 distinct CDR3 sequences; only one count was recorded for roughly 9.8% of them. The top ten clonotypes cover roughly 4.8% of the sample.

This sample was taken from a study of T cell repertoires in cytomegalovirus infection (dated by TCRdb to about 2019). Broadly, across the study: Donor HLA type was relevant to the analysis, as public TCR beta signatures indicated carriage of CMV infection together with the matching HLA type.

What the research found in general, with its limitations: In the ex vivo response, HLA-C-restricted CMV-specific TCR beta clonotypes were dominant, and in two of eight donors the single most frequent clonotype came from this HLA-C-restricted group. Carriers of CMV infection plus the relevant HLA type were discriminated by the cumulative frequency of public TCR beta family members in the study cohort and in an independent roughly 340-donor cohort.

Sequenced input: PBMCs. This chain joins TRBV25-1 to TRBJ2-7, with 7 bases in between that match TRBD1. The receptor's source is a human donor in good health (CMV status not recorded). Some clones in this sample may be carry-over from other donors' samples. The nucleotide sequence is TGTGCCAGCAGTGATAGGGACAGTACCTACGAGCAGTACTTC. It specifies CASSDRDSTYEQYF.